These T cell receptor beta chains were read from a single sample in a study of blood T cell repertoires in COVID-19. Profiled with immunoSEQ multiplex PCR; TCRdb holds only in-frame clones, not every one. Of 250,000 or so clones listed, roughly 85% are singletons. The source material was peripheral blood. The receptors derive from a man between 18 and 29 years old with active or convalescent COVID-19. The CDR3 runs from the conserved cysteine through the conserved F or W. The D gene is left open where the match is weak. Not all rows give a size; the values are once, few, many and, for expanded clones, a class.

TRBJ1-2 . . TRBV19 CASSLQGIVRGYTF TGTGCCAGTAGTCTTCAGGGGATCGTAAGAGGCTACACCTTC
TRBJ2-7 . . TRBV7-3 CASSLNPTSYEQYF TGTGCCAGCAGCTTAAACCCGACTAGCTACGAGCAGTACTTC
TRBJ2-7 once . TRBV7-3 CASSTRQSYEQYF TGTGCCAGCAGCACCCGACAGTCCTACGAGCAGTACTTC
TRBJ1-1 . . TRBV12-3/TRBV12-4 CASSLGQLEAFF TGTGCCAGCAGTTTGGGCCAGCTCGAAGCTTTCTTT
TRBJ1-2 . . TRBV5-6 CASQETGKGYGYTF TGTGCCAGCCAAGAAACAGGGAAAGGCTATGGCTACACCTTC
TRBJ1-4 . . TRBV5-4 CASSSTGHNEKLFF TGTGCCAGCAGCTCGACAGGACATAATGAAAAACTGTTTTTT
TRBJ2-3 . TRBD2 TRBV6-2/TRBV6-3 CASSYETSGGRRSTDTQYF TGTGCCAGCAGTTACGAGACTAGCGGGGGGCGACGAAGCACAGATACGCAGTATTTT
TRBJ2-7 . TRBD2 TRBV7-2 CASSEVLAGYSYEQYF TGTGCCAGCAGTGAGGTTCTAGCGGGCTACTCCTACGAGCAGTACTTC
TRBJ1-2 once . TRBV12-3/TRBV12-4 CASSPHSGGYTF TGTGCCAGCAGTCCGCACAGTGGCGGCTACACCTTC
TRBJ2-1 . . TRBV15 CATSREVREQFF TGTGCCACCAGCAGAGAGGTCAGAGAGCAGTTCTTC
TRBJ1-1 . TRBD1 TRBV5-1 CASDLGTASLNTEAFF TGCGCCAGTGATCTAGGGACAGCAAGCCTGAACACTGAAGCTTTCTTT
TRBJ1-1 . . TRBV13 CASSKALGGNTEAFF TGTGCCAGCAGCAAGGCCCTTGGAGGAAACACTGAAGCTTTCTTT
TRBJ1-5 . TRBD1 TRBV6-5 CATGQGIGPQHF TGTGCCACCGGACAGGGGATAGGGCCCCAGCATTTT
TRBJ1-6 few TRBD1 TRBV5-4 CASHPGGGTSYNSPLHF TGTGCCAGCCATCCAGGGGGTGGGACGTCCTATAATTCACCCCTCCACTTT
TRBJ1-4 . . TRBV18 CASSPRRLPNEKLFF TGTGCCAGCTCACCGAGGCGACTCCCTAATGAAAAACTGTTTTTT
TRBJ2-1 . . TRBV7-9 CASSTRGRDSSNEQFF TGTGCCAGCAGCACTAGGGGTCGGGACTCCAGCAATGAGCAGTTCTTC
TRBJ1-1 . . TRBV13 CASSLYGNTEAFF TGTGCCAGCAGCTTATACGGGAACACTGAAGCTTTCTTT
TRBJ2-1 once . TRBV4-1 CASSHPADFGSRKNEQFF TGCGCCAGCAGCCATCCTGCGGACTTCGGGAGTCGGAAGAATGAGCAGTTCTTC
TRBJ2-7 . TRBD2 TRBV27 CASSLGSGGPSYEQYF TGTGCCAGCAGTTTAGGTAGCGGGGGGCCCTCCTACGAGCAGTACTTC
TRBJ1-1 . . TRBV5-5 CASSPGTGETEAFF TGTGCCAGCAGCCCTGGGACGGGGGAAACTGAAGCTTTCTTT
TRBJ1-2 . . TRBV7-2 CASSLVTGLTNYGYTF TGTGCCAGCAGCTTAGTAACAGGGCTAACTAACTATGGCTACACCTTC
TRBJ2-1 . TRBD2 TRBV11-2 CASSSAGENYNEQFF TGTGCCAGCAGTAGCGCGGGGGAAAACTACAATGAGCAGTTCTTC